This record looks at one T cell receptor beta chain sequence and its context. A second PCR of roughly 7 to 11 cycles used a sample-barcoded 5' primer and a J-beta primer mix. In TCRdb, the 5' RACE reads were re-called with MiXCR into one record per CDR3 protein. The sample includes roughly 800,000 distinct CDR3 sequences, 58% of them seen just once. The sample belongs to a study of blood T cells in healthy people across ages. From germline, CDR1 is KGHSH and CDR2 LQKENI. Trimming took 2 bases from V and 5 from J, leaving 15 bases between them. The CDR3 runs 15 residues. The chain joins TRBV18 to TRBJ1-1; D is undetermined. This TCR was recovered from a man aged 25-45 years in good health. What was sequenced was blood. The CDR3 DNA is TGTGCCAGCTCACCAGTTGTTCAGCCTGGGACTGAAGCTTTCTTT. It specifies CASSPVVQPGTEAFF.